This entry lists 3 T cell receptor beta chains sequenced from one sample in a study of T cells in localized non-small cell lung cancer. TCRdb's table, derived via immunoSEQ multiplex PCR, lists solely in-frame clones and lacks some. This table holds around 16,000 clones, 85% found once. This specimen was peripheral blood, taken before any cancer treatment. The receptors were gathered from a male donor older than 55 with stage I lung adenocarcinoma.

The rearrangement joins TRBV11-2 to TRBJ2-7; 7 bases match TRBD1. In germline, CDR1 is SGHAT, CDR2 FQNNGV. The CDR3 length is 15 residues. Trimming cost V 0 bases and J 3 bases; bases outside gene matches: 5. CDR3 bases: TGTGCCAGCAGCTTAGAACAGGGGATGGTCTACGAGCAGTACTTC. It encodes CASSLEQGMVYEQYF.

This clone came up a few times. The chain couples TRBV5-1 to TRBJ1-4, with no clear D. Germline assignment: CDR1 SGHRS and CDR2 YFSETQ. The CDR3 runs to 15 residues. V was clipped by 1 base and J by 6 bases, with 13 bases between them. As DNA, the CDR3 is TGCGCCAGCAGCTTGTTGGGGTCAAAGGATGAAAAACTGTTTTTT. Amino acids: CASSLLGSKDEKLFF.

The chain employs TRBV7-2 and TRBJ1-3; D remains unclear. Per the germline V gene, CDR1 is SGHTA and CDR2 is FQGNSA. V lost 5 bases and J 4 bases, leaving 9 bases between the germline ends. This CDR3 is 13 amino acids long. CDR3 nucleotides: TGTGCCAGCAGCCCTTTAATAGGAAACACCATATATTTT. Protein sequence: CASSPLIGNTIYF.